This entry is about one T cell receptor (beta chain). Two negative PCRs, clearance, or symptom resolution characterized the recovered Cohort 3 donors. J lost 4 bases, V lost 5 bases, and 7 bases had no gene match. From germline, CDR1 is SGHTA and CDR2 FQGNSA. This CDR3 contains 15 residues. Methods used by the authors: Amplification with reference gene primers provided the estimates of nucleated cell counts. Clones were sequenced by immunoSEQ multiplex PCR, and TCRdb holds only the in-frame ones, with some missing. The D gene and trimming were derived from the DNA, and the V and J assignments and clone size from that table. The table shows 200,000 to 250,000 clones, with approximately 90% occurring only once. The data are from a study of blood T cell repertoires in COVID-19.

What was sequenced was PBMCs or T cells enriched from blood (not recorded which). The rearrangement joins TRBV7-2 to TRBJ2-5; the match to TRBD2 covers 10 bases. This clonotype was sampled from a woman in her twenties or thirties who had recovered from COVID-19. The CDR3 sequence: CASSLGLAFVETQYF. DNA of the CDR3: TGTGCCAGCAGCCTGGGACTAGCGTTTGTAGAGACCCAGTACTTC.